These 30 T cell receptor beta chains came from one sample sequenced in a study of early T cells in non-severe SARS-CoV-2 infection. Each CDR3 protein gets one entry after TCRdb re-called the 5' RACE reads with MiXCR. Among approximately 83,000 distinct CDR3 sequences, over 11% were seen once, and the ten largest hold around 3%. The sample comprised whole blood. The receptors shown here come from an adult who was a healthcare worker with PCR-confirmed SARS-CoV-2 infection or an uninfected control (not recorded which).

In this sample, this clonotype turned up a few times. This chain uses TRBV11-2 with TRBJ2-2; 8 bases are a match to TRBD1. J was trimmed by 7 bases and V by 5 bases; bases with no gene match: 6. Germline V CDR1 and CDR2: SGHAT, FQNNGV. The CDR3 sequence is 14 residues long. CDR3 nucleotide sequence: TGTGCCAGCAGCAGAGACAGGGGACGCGGGGAGCTGTTTTTT. It codes for CASSRDRGRGELFF. Supplemented by reference TRBV11-2 and TRBJ2-2, the full variable domain reads EAGVAQSPRYKIIEKRQSVAFWCNPISGHATLYWYQQILGQGPKLLIQFQNNGVVDDSQLPKDRFSAERLKGVDSTLKIQPAKLEDSAVYLCASSRDRGRGELFFGEGSRLTVL.

The CDR3 reads CASSELAGSKHEQYF. DNA for the CDR3: TGTGCCAGCAGTGAATTGGCGGGTTCGAAACACGAGCAGTACTTC. The chain links TRBV2 to TRBJ2-7, with D possibly TRBD2 on 5 matching bases. Between the trimmed V and J ends, which lost 2 bases and 5 bases, there was a span of 16 bases. The CDR3 length is 15 residues. Germline V gene lookup returns CDR1 SNHLY and CDR2 FYNNEI.

V usage is TRBV6-5 and J usage is TRBJ2-5; TRBD1 or TRBD2 may be the D gene (6 bases each). Germline V CDR1 and CDR2: MNHEY, SVGAGI. This CDR3 is 15 amino acids long. Trimming took off 5 bases at V and 5 bases at J, with 18 bases between the two ends. CDR3 in amino acids: CASSRLSGAEETQYF. DNA for the CDR3: TGTGCCAGCAGTCGGCTATCGGGGGCAGAGGAGACCCAGTACTTC.

At least ten counts were recorded for this clonotype. The chain employs TRBV20-1 and TRBJ2-1; 8 nucleotides line up with TRBD1. From germline, CDR1 is DFQATT and CDR2 SNEGSKA (reference sequence). The CDR3 length is 13 residues. V dropped 3 bases and J dropped 7; count of bases not matched to a gene: 5. The CDR3 DNA sequence: TGCAGTGCTAGGGGCAGGGGGCTGAATGAGCAGTTCTTC. This translates into CSARGRGLNEQFF.

The table lists this clonotype with many counts. This chain uses TRBV7-9 with TRBJ2-1; the match to TRBD2 covers 12 bases. V lost 3 bases to trimming and J lost 12 bases; unmatched junction nucleotides: 9. Germline V gene data show CDR1 as SEHNR and CDR2 as FQNEAQ (reference sequence). The CDR3 covers 15 residues. CDR3 bases: TGTGCCAGCAGCTTCTCTAGCGGGGGGGAAAAAGCGCAGTTCTTC. Encoded protein: CASSFSSGGEKAQFF. The full variable domain, rest sourced from reference TRBV7-9 and TRBJ2-1, is DTGVSQNPRHKITKRGQNVTFRCDPISEHNRLYWYRQTLGQGPEFLTYFQNEAQLEKSRLLSDRFSAERPKGSFSTLEIQRTEQGDSAMYLCASSFSSGGEKAQFFGPGTRLTVL.

This clonotype was picked up many times. This rearrangement joins TRBV30 to TRBJ1-5, with 9 bases that match TRBD1. CDR3 length: 16 residues. V shed 2 bases and J 6 bases; nucleotides not matched to a gene: 11. Germline CDR1 is GTSNPN and CDR2 is SVGIG (reference sequence). The CDR3 loop reads CAWSSVGTGIGQPQHF. The DNA for the CDR3 is TGTGCCTGGAGTTCCGTAGGGACAGGGATTGGTCAGCCCCAGCATTTT.

Only a few counts were recorded for this clonotype. V is TRBV4-1 and J is TRBJ1-3; D uncertain. Trimming cost V 0 bases and J 4 bases, with 10 bases left between them. The CDR3 contains 15 residues. CDR1 and CDR2 (germline): MGHRA, YSYEKL. DNA for the CDR3: TGCGCCAGCAGCCAAGAGGTCCGGTGGGGAAACACCATATATTTT. Translated, it gives CASSQEVRWGNTIYF.

This clonotype was picked up a small number of times. The chain joins TRBV6-1 to TRBJ1-2; D gene uncertain. Between the trimmed V and J ends, which lost 2 bases and 5 bases, there was a span of 18 bases. Germline-derived CDR1 and CDR2 are MNHNS and SASEGT. CDR3 length: 16 amino acids. In DNA, the CDR3 is TGTGCCAGCAGTGAACTCATGTACAGTAGTTGGTATGGCTACACCTTC. Its protein product is CASSELMYSSWYGYTF.

In its sample, this clonotype was seen many times. J is TRBJ2-7 and V is TRBV7-9, with 12 bases fitting TRBD2. The junction had 9 bases not matched to a gene; V was cut back by 5 bases and J by 4 bases. Germline assignment: CDR1 SEHNR and CDR2 FQNEAQ (reference sequence). This CDR3 has 16 amino acids. The CDR3 region has the DNA TGTGCCAGCAGCCCCCCCCCTAGCGGGAGGGTTTACGAGCAGTACTTC. Protein sequence: CASSPPPSGRVYEQYF.

This clonotype came up a few times. The chain has TRBV14 and TRBJ2-5; D unclear. The CDR3 length is 13 residues. Germline V gives CDR1 SGHDN, CDR2 FVKESK. Trimming cost V 0 bases and J 4 bases, with 6 bases left between them. The CDR3 sequence is CASSQENGETQYF. The CDR3 bases are TGTGCCAGCAGCCAAGAGAACGGAGAGACCCAGTACTTC.

This chain joins TRBV10-3 and TRBJ2-7; 10 nucleotides line up with TRBD1. Germline V CDR1 and CDR2: ENHRY, SYGVKD. The CDR3 length is 14 residues. V was clipped by 4 bases and J by 8 bases; unmatched bases: 8. CDR3 amino acids: CAISGQGAPTKQYF. The CDR3 DNA follows: TGTGCCATCAGTGGACAGGGGGCCCCGACCAAGCAGTACTTC.

The sample holds many counts of this clonotype. This chain links TRBV6-6 with TRBJ1-2; D perhaps matches TRBD1 (6 bases). Germline loops: CDR1 MNHNY, CDR2 SVGAGI (reference sequence). The CDR3 extends over 14 amino acids. V lost 7 bases to trimming and J lost 2 bases, with 14 bases between them. The CDR3 loop is CASTLGRGNYGYTF. The CDR3, as DNA: TGTGCCAGCACCCTGGGTAGGGGGAACTATGGCTACACCTTC.

This clonotype showed up just a few times. The chain links TRBV10-2 to TRBJ1-1; possible D gene TRBD1, 6 bases. This CDR3 comprises 14 residues. Trimming removed 0 bases from V and 6 bases from J, with 11 bases in between. Germline assignment: CDR1 WSHSY and CDR2 SAAADI. The CDR3 sequence: CASSESVGQSEAFF. In nucleotides, the CDR3 is TGCGCCAGCAGTGAGTCGGTCGGACAGTCTGAAGCTTTCTTT.

This clonotype appeared a few times. The chain uses TRBV12-3 or TRBV12-4 and TRBJ2-1; 10 nucleotides match TRBD1. The CDR3 is made up of 16 amino acids. J gave up 7 bases and V 1 base, and 7 bases lay outside the gene matches. CDR3 in amino acids: CASSLVGQGIRNEQFF. The CDR3, as DNA: TGTGCCAGCAGTTTAGTGGGACAGGGGATCAGGAATGAGCAGTTCTTC.

V gene TRBV7-9 combines with J gene TRBJ1-5; D ambiguous. The V end lost 4 bases, the J end lost 0 bases, and 10 bases lay between the germline ends. CDR1 SEHNR and CDR2 FQNEAQ come from the germline V gene (reference sequence). The CDR3 has 15 amino acids. The CDR3 DNA follows: TGTGCCAGCAGCTCAGGAACGTATAGCAATCAGCCCCAGCATTTT. Translation gives CASSSGTYSNQPQHF.

At least ten counts were recorded for this clonotype. V usage is TRBV20-1 and J usage is TRBJ2-1; D gene unclear. Germline assignment: CDR1 DFQATT and CDR2 SNEGSKA (reference sequence). Trimming took off 5 bases at V and 0 bases at J, with 8 bases between the two ends. The CDR3 sequence is 13 residues long. CDR3 DNA sequence: TGCAGTGCTCTTACTCTCTCCTACAATGAGCAGTTCTTC. The encoded protein is CSALTLSYNEQFF.

The chain carries TRBV5-6 and TRBJ1-1, with D perhaps TRBD1 (5 bases). Trimming removed 0 bases from V and 1 base from J, with 7 bases in between. Per germline, CDR1 SGHDT and CDR2 YYEEEE. The CDR3 length is 14 residues. The CDR3 is CASSLVGANTEAFF. Here the CDR3 DNA reads TGTGCCAGCAGCTTGGTCGGGGCGAACACTGAAGCTTTCTTT.

The count of this clonotype is one. The chain uses TRBV29-1 and TRBJ2-3, with D possibly being TRBD2 (6 bases). The CDR3 runs to 11 residues. Germline assignment: CDR1 SQVTM and CDR2 ANQGSEA. The V end lost 2 bases, the J end lost 9 bases, and 9 bases lay between the germline ends. The CDR3 here is CSVERGETQYF. CDR3 nucleotides: TGCAGCGTTGAACGCGGGGAGACGCAGTATTTT.

The chain links TRBV27 to TRBJ1-4; no clear D. The CDR3 covers 11 residues. V was pared by 3 bases and J by 10 bases, with 6 bases between. The germline gives CDR1 MNHEY, CDR2 SMNVEV (reference sequence). The CDR3 is CASSFGGKLFF. CDR3 DNA: TGTGCCAGCAGTTTTGGTGGAAAACTGTTTTTT.

Many counts were recorded for this clonotype. The chain links TRBV4-1 to TRBJ1-6, with no clear D. This CDR3 is 14 amino acids long. Germline CDR1 is MGHRA and CDR2 is YSYEKL. Trimming took 3 bases from V and 9 from J, leaving 12 bases between them. The CDR3 coding sequence is TGCGCCAGCAGCCAGGGTATGGTGTCTTCACCCCTCCACTTT. This sequence encodes CASSQGMVSSPLHF.

J is TRBJ2-2 and V is TRBV7-9; D might be TRBD1 (6 bases). V was pared by 11 bases and J by 6 bases, with 28 bases between. Germline CDR1 SEHNR, CDR2 FQNEAQ (reference sequence). This CDR3 region has 17 residues. The CDR3 spells CARQQGPKGSSPGELFF. Here the CDR3 DNA reads TGTGCCCGCCAACAGGGCCCCAAAGGATCCTCCCCCGGGGAGCTGTTTTTT.

This clonotype was detected a few times. V is TRBV7-8 and J is TRBJ2-7; D remains unclear. Germline V lookup: CDR1 SGHVS, CDR2 FQNEAQ. The CDR3 runs to 13 residues. V lost 1 base to trimming and J lost 8 bases, with 12 bases between them. The CDR3 loop reads CASSLGVEEKQYF. Written as DNA, the CDR3 is TGTGCCAGCAGCTTAGGGGTTGAGGAAAAGCAGTACTTC.

This clonotype was detected ten times or more. The rearrangement links TRBV5-1 to TRBJ1-2; 7 bases are shared with TRBD1. There are 16 residues in the CDR3. Germline values: CDR1 SGHRS, CDR2 YFSETQ. Trimming removed 3 bases from V and 4 bases from J; junction bases left unmatched: 12. The CDR3, as DNA: TGCGCCAGCAGCTCCTCCCGGGACAGTGCTCCCTATGGCTACACCTTC. Its translation is CASSSSRDSAPYGYTF. Full variable domain (remainder filled in from reference TRBV5-1 and TRBJ1-2): KAGVTQTPRYLIKTRGQQVTLSCSPISGHRSVSWYQQTPGQGLQFLFEYFSETQRNKGNFPGRFSGRQFSNSRSEMNVSTLELGDSALYLCASSSSRDSAPYGYTFGSGTRLTVV.

In its sample, this clonotype was seen many times. The chain uses TRBV18 and TRBJ1-1; possible D gene TRBD1, 6 bases. Germline assignment: CDR1 KGHSH and CDR2 LQKENI. The CDR3 extends over 13 amino acids. V lost 5 bases, J lost 6 bases, and 13 bases lay in between. CDR3 sequence reads: CASSSQGYAEAFF. In DNA, the CDR3 is TGTGCCAGCTCATCACAGGGTTATGCTGAAGCTTTCTTT.

This sequence joins TRBV12-3 or TRBV12-4 and TRBJ2-5; possible D gene TRBD1, 7 bases. This CDR3 contains 15 residues. V was clipped by 3 bases and J by 4 bases, with 15 bases between them. CDR3 bases: TGTGCCAGCAGTTTGAGTTCAGGGGGAGGAGAGACCCAGTACTTC. Translation gives CASSLSSGGGETQYF.

Only a few counts were recorded for this clonotype. The chain uses TRBV7-6 and TRBJ2-3; 8 positions match TRBD2. Trimming at V came to 4 bases and at J to 0 bases, leaving 9 bases not matched to a gene. Germline CDR1 SGHVS, CDR2 FNYEAQ. The CDR3 extends over 17 amino acids. As DNA, the CDR3 is TGTGCCAGCAGCTCAACCGGGGGGGCCGCTAGCACAGATACGCAGTATTTT. The encoded protein is CASSSTGGAASTDTQYF. Combining the CDR3 with reference TRBV7-6 and TRBJ2-3 gives the whole variable domain GAGVSQSPRYKVTKRGQDVALRCDPISGHVSLYWYRQALGQGPEFLTYFNYEAQQDKSGLPNDRFSAERPEGSISTLTIQRTEQRDSAMYRCASSSTGGAASTDTQYFGPGTRLTVL.

This clonotype has a count of ten or more. The chain recombines TRBV25-1 with TRBJ1-1; D remains unclear. CDR1 is MGHDK and CDR2 is SYGVNS in the germline V gene. This CDR3 region has 13 residues. V lost 3 bases and J lost 1, with 6 bases in between. The CDR3 region has the DNA TGTGCCAGCAGTGATCTTTCGAACACTGAAGCTTTCTTT. Protein: CASSDLSNTEAFF.

This clonotype was recorded at least ten times. The chain employs TRBV29-1 and TRBJ1-2, with D possibly TRBD1 on 5 matching bases. The germline CDR1 and CDR2 sequences are SQVTM and ANQGSEA. Trimming cost V 1 base and J 5 bases, with 11 bases left between them. There are 13 residues in the CDR3. The CDR3 here is CSVEGFGTYGYTF. CDR3 in DNA: TGCAGCGTTGAAGGTTTTGGGACTTATGGCTACACCTTC.

Only a few counts were recorded for this clonotype. The J gene is TRBJ2-1, the V gene TRBV29-1, with a tentative D call TRBD1 (5 bases). V was clipped by 7 bases and J by 8 bases, with 12 bases between them. The germline CDR1 and CDR2 sequences are SQVTM and ANQGSEA. The CDR3 spans 11 residues. CDR3 in DNA: TGCAGCGGCTCCCAGGGATATGAGCAGTTCTTC. Protein product: CSGSQGYEQFF.

This clonotype came up many times. The chain employs TRBV5-8 and TRBJ2-7; 12 bases line up with TRBD2. The CDR3 is made up of 15 amino acids. V shed 5 bases, J shed 2 bases, and the junction held 5 bases outside the gene matches. Germline loops: CDR1 SGHTS, CDR2 YDEGEE. The CDR3 sequence: CASRQLAGGPYEQYF. In DNA form, the CDR3 reads TGTGCCAGCAGACAGCTAGCGGGAGGGCCCTACGAGCAGTACTTC.